The sequence of this TCR beta chain was determined in a study of yellow fever vaccine responses in identical twins. Whole-study results and caveats: On the reported evidence, twins' vaccine T cell responses seemed partly convergent and partly personalized.

TCRdb passed the RT-PCR reads through MiXCR, listing each CDR3 protein once. The sample yields fewer than 5,000 distinct CDR3 sequences, under 90% seen once. Concerning this clonotype: Its antigen remains unidentified. One end of the junction varies from germline; a read error may be responsible.

The CDR3 length is 12 residues. In germline, CDR1 is SNHLY, CDR2 FYNNEI. The chain links TRBV2 to TRBJ2-7, with no clear D. Sequencing was performed on T cells from blood (PBMCs), unsorted or a sorted subset (not recorded which), taken before or after yellow fever vaccination (not recorded which). The source is a woman younger than 30 who received the yellow fever vaccine. CDR3 DNA: TGTGCCAGCAGTGTGGCGACGCTCGGCTTGGATTTC. Protein: CASSVATLGLDF.